A single sample is the source of the 23 T cell receptor beta chains below, sequenced in a study of OX40 agonist ivuxolimab in advanced cancers. Repertoires were generated with immunoSEQ multiplex PCR, while TCRdb's copy carries only in-frame clones and drops some. This table holds roughly 72,000 clones, roughly 87% found once. The starting material was CD4+ or CD8+ T cells sorted from blood, obtained in a trial of the OX40 agonist ivuxolimab. Receptors were obtained from an adult with an advanced solid tumor such as melanoma, head and neck, liver or kidney cancer.

J is TRBJ2-1 and V is TRBV19; maybe TRBD2 (6 bases). The CDR3 consists of 15 residues. With 6 bases removed from V and 7 bases from J, the gap between germline ends came to 19 bases. The germline gives CDR1 LNHDA, CDR2 SQIVND (reference sequence). CDR3 region: CASRASRGGSNEQFF. DNA for the CDR3: TGTGCCAGTAGGGCGAGCCGGGGAGGAAGTAATGAGCAGTTCTTC.

The V gene is TRBV2, the J gene TRBJ1-5, with a tentative D call TRBD1 (5 bases). Germline CDR1 and CDR2: SNHLY and FYNNEI. V was shortened by 8 bases and J by 5 bases, with 13 bases between the two germline ends. The CDR3 covers 13 residues. The CDR3 region has the DNA TGTGCCAGCTTAGGGGACGGGCATCAGCCCCAGCATTTT. As protein: CASLGDGHQPQHF.

The genes are TRBV5-1 and TRBJ1-4; 7 nucleotides match TRBD1. CDR1 is SGHRS and CDR2 is YFSETQ in the germline V gene. Trimming at V came to 0 bases and at J to 7 bases, leaving 3 bases not matched to a gene. This CDR3 spans 14 amino acids. The CDR3 region is CASSLDYRGEKLFF. DNA of the CDR3: TGCGCCAGCAGCTTGGACTACAGGGGTGAAAAACTGTTTTTT. Using reference TRBV5-1 and TRBJ1-4 for the parts outside the CDR3, the full variable domain is KAGVTQTPRYLIKTRGQQVTLSCSPISGHRSVSWYQQTPGQGLQFLFEYFSETQRNKGNFPGRFSGRQFSNSRSEMNVSTLELGDSALYLCASSLDYRGEKLFFGSGTQLSVL.

V is TRBV6-1 and J is TRBJ2-7; D unclear. Germline V gene data show CDR1 as MNHNS and CDR2 as SASEGT. Trimming left V 4 bases short and J 6 bases short, with 13 bases between. This CDR3 spans 13 amino acids. This chain's CDR3 is CASSATSLLEQYF. The CDR3 DNA sequence: TGTGCCAGCAGTGCGACCTCTCTGCTCGAGCAGTACTTC.

V usage is TRBV19 and J usage is TRBJ1-1; D remains unclear. The CDR3 consists of 13 residues. Germline V gives CDR1 LNHDA, CDR2 SQIVND (reference sequence). Trimming removed 5 bases from V and 0 bases from J, with 7 bases in between. The CDR3 here is CASSLAVNTEAFF. The DNA of the CDR3 is TGTGCCAGTAGTCTAGCGGTGAACACTGAAGCTTTCTTT.

This chain links TRBV6-1 with TRBJ2-1, with 7 nucleotides matching TRBD1. This CDR3 contains 15 residues. V was clipped by 10 bases and J by 3 bases; unmatched bases: 12. The germline V gene has CDR1 MNHNS and CDR2 SASEGT. CDR3 in DNA: TGTGCCACCAAGATCGACAGGGCTAACTACAATGAGCAGTTCTTC. Its protein product is CATKIDRANYNEQFF.

The chain couples TRBV5-1 to TRBJ2-5, with 8 bases that match TRBD2. Germline values: CDR1 SGHRS, CDR2 YFSETQ. The V gene end was trimmed by 0 bases and the J gene end by 1 base; junction bases not matched to a gene: 5. The CDR3 totals 16 residues. Written as DNA, the CDR3 is TGCGCCAGCAGCTTGGTACAGGCGGGGGGCCAAGAGACCCAGTACTTC. Its translation is CASSLVQAGGQETQYF.

The J gene is TRBJ1-1, the V gene TRBV5-5; the D gene is possibly TRBD1 (6 bases). From germline, CDR1 is SGHKS and CDR2 YYEKEE (reference sequence). Trimming shortened V by 6 bases and J by 1 base, and 13 bases separated the two germline ends. The length of the CDR3 is 14 residues. CDR3 nucleotide sequence: TGTGCCAGCATCCGGGGGGGCAAGAACACTGAAGCTTTCTTT. Protein product: CASIRGGKNTEAFF.

The chain carries TRBV11-3 and TRBJ2-1; D not resolved. The CDR3 is 14 amino acids. Germline V gene data show CDR1 as SGHNT and CDR2 as YENEEA. V shed 7 bases and J shed 5 bases, with 15 bases lying between them. The CDR3 is CASTPDGLNNEQFF. As DNA, the CDR3 is TGTGCCAGCACCCCGGACGGCCTAAACAATGAGCAGTTCTTC.

The chain carries TRBV19 and TRBJ2-5, with D unresolved. The CDR3 has 8 amino acids. Germline lookup yields CDR1 LNHDA and CDR2 SQIVND (reference sequence). The V and J ends lost 9 bases and 13 bases respectively, with 9 bases between them. CDR3 nucleotide sequence: TGTGCCAGCCCGGATCCGTACTTC. The encoded protein is CASPDPYF. Looking up the rest from reference TRBV19 and TRBJ2-5 gives the full variable domain: DGGITQSPKYLFRKEGQNVTLSCEQNLNHDAMYWYRQDPGQGLRLIYYSQIVNDFQKGDIAEGYSVSREKKESFPLTVTSAQKNPTAFYLCASPDPYFGPGTRLLVL.

The V and J genes are TRBV18 and TRBJ2-5; D unclear. Germline lookup yields CDR1 KGHSH and CDR2 LQKENI. This CDR3 region has 14 residues. The germline V and J ends were trimmed by 2 bases and 0 bases, with 7 bases remaining between them. CDR3 sequence (DNA): TGTGCCAGCTCACCAACGGCAGACCAAGAGACCCAGTACTTC. This gives the protein CASSPTADQETQYF. Full variable domain (missing parts from reference TRBV18 and TRBJ2-5): NAGVMQNPRHLVRRRGQEARLRCSPMKGHSHVYWYRQLPEEGLKFMVYLQKENIIDESGMPKERFSAEFPKEGPSILRIQQVVRGDSAAYFCASSPTADQETQYFGPGTRLLVL.

J is TRBJ1-6 and V is TRBV28; D is uncertain. CDR3 size: 15 residues. Germline CDR1 reads MDHEN; CDR2 reads SYDVKM. Trimming cost V 7 bases and J 1 base, with 11 bases left between them. The CDR3 spells CASNTGISYNSPLHF. CDR3 DNA: TGTGCCAGCAATACTGGGATTTCCTATAATTCACCCCTCCACTTT.

This clone appeared a single time. The genes are TRBV29-1 and TRBJ2-5; a weak D match, TRBD1 (5 bases). Trimming took off 8 bases at V and 1 base at J, with 11 bases between the two ends. This CDR3 is built from 12 residues. The germline V gene has CDR1 SQVTM and CDR2 ANQGSEA. The CDR3 protein is CSPDSIQETQYF. The CDR3 nucleotides are TGCAGCCCCGACAGTATCCAAGAGACCCAGTACTTC.

This clone was recorded once. The V gene is TRBV10-3, the J gene TRBJ1-1; 7 bases agree with TRBD1. Germline CDR1 reads ENHRY; CDR2 reads SYGVKD. V lost 4 bases, J lost 1 base, and 3 bases stayed unmatched. The CDR3 is made up of 14 amino acids. The CDR3, as DNA: TGTGCCATCAGTGGGGGGACAGAGAACACTGAAGCTTTCTTT. Its protein product is CAISGGTENTEAFF.

The V and J genes are TRBV4-2 and TRBJ2-6; D might be TRBD1 (7 bases). This CDR3 has 18 amino acids. Trimming removed 1 base at V and 1 base at J, with 14 bases between. CDR1 is LGHNA and CDR2 is YNFKEQ in the germline V gene. CDR3 sequence (DNA): TGTGCCAGCAGCCAAGTTCTGGCAGGGGGGTCTGGGGCCAACGTCCTGACTTTC. The encoded protein is CASSQVLAGGSGANVLTF.

The rearrangement joins TRBV6-1 to TRBJ1-1; D not certain. Looked up from germline, CDR1 is MNHNS and CDR2 is SASEGT. The V end lost 5 bases, the J end lost 3 bases, and 13 bases lay between the germline ends. The CDR3 runs 14 residues. CDR3 bases: TGTGCCAGCAGTCCCTTCAGGTGGGACACTGAAGCTTTCTTT. Translated: CASSPFRWDTEAFF.

The chain is built from TRBV5-5 and TRBJ2-7, with D maybe TRBD2 (6 bases). The CDR3 contains 14 residues. Germline lookup yields CDR1 SGHKS and CDR2 YYEKEE (reference sequence). V was cut by 4 bases and J by 0 bases, with 11 bases left in between. CDR3: CASSPAGSSYEQYF. The CDR3 DNA sequence: TGTGCCAGCAGCCCCGCGGGAAGCTCCTACGAGCAGTACTTC. Together with reference TRBV5-5 and TRBJ2-7, the CDR3 gives the full variable domain: DAGVTQSPTHLIKTRGQQVTLRCSPISGHKSVSWYQQVLGQGPQFIFQYYEKEERGRGNFPDRFSARQFPNYSSELNVNALLLGDSALYLCASSPAGSSYEQYFGPGTRLTVT.

The chain employs TRBV4-1 and TRBJ2-5; possibly TRBD2 for D (6 bases). The germline V gene has CDR1 MGHRA and CDR2 YSYEKL. The CDR3 extends over 16 amino acids. V dropped 1 base and J dropped 2 bases, with 14 bases sitting between them. The DNA for the CDR3 is TGCGCCAGCAGCCAAGGGGACTGGAAGATACAAGAGACCCAGTACTTC. Its translation is CASSQGDWKIQETQYF.

The chain combines TRBV7-9 with TRBJ2-7; 7 nucleotides match TRBD1. Germline V gene sequence: CDR1 SEHNR, CDR2 FQNEAQ (reference sequence). The CDR3 is made up of 14 amino acids. V dropped 5 bases and J dropped 2; count of bases not matched to a gene: 6. The CDR3 loop reads CASSRGGQAYEQYF. DNA of the CDR3: TGTGCCAGCAGCCGAGGAGGACAGGCCTACGAGCAGTACTTC.

This sequence joins TRBV5-1 and TRBJ1-6; no clear D. Between the trimmed V and J ends, which lost 0 bases and 0 bases, there was a span of 7 bases. The germline V gene has CDR1 SGHRS and CDR2 YFSETQ. The CDR3 extends over 16 amino acids. CDR3 loop: CASSLERISYNSPLHF. In nucleotides, the CDR3 is TGCGCCAGCAGCTTGGAGAGGATCTCCTATAATTCACCCCTCCACTTT.

This sequence joins TRBV11-3 and TRBJ2-2; 7 positions match TRBD1. V shed 1 base and J 3 bases; nucleotides not matched to a gene: 2. The CDR3 is made up of 15 amino acids. Germline V gene sequence: CDR1 SGHNT, CDR2 YENEEA. The CDR3 nucleotides are TGTGCCAGCAGCTTAGGGCAGGGGGACACCGGGGAGCTGTTTTTT. Its protein is CASSLGQGDTGELFF. The complete variable domain, with remaining parts taken from reference TRBV11-3 and TRBJ2-2, reads EAGVVQSPRYKIIEKKQPVAFWCNPISGHNTLYWYLQNLGQGPELLIRYENEEAVDDSQLPKDRFSAERLKGVDSTLKIQPAELGDSAVYLCASSLGQGDTGELFFGEGSRLTVL.

V is TRBV7-2 and J is TRBJ2-1; possible D gene TRBD2, 6 bases. The V end lost 2 bases, the J end lost 9 bases, and 11 bases lay between the germline ends. The CDR3 totals 13 residues. Germline V lookup: CDR1 SGHTA, CDR2 FQGNSA. The CDR3 region has the DNA TGTGCCAGCAGCTTACGGCTCGGGGGTGAGCAGTTCTTC. It is translated as CASSLRLGGEQFF.

This clone was seen once. J is TRBJ2-1 and V is TRBV29-1; D possibly corresponds to TRBD2 (5 bases). Germline V gene lookup returns CDR1 SQVTM and CDR2 ANQGSEA. This CDR3 has 14 amino acids. V was clipped by 5 bases and J by 5 bases, with 16 bases between them. The CDR3 DNA reads TGCAGCGTTCTCGGGATTTGGACCAACAATGAGCAGTTCTTC. The encoded protein is CSVLGIWTNNEQFF.